One and the same sample provided the 20 T cell receptor beta chains below, sequenced in a study of T cell changes during pregnancy in multiple sclerosis. Clones were sequenced by immunoSEQ multiplex PCR, and TCRdb holds only the in-frame ones, with some missing. The sample has about 36,000 clones; 75% to 90% are singletons. The starting material was CD8+ T cells from peripheral blood mononuclear cells, obtained in the third trimester of pregnancy. All receptors come from a female donor with multiple sclerosis, enrolled in a pregnancy study.

The chain combines TRBV19 with TRBJ2-1; a possible D gene is TRBD2 (6 bases). CDR1 is LNHDA, CDR2 SQIVND, per germline (reference sequence). Trimming took off 2 bases at V and 5 bases at J, with 19 bases between the two ends. This CDR3 comprises 17 residues. The CDR3 DNA reads as TGTGCCAGTAGTATATTTGGCGGGACTCCGGGGGACAATGAGCAGTTCTTC. Its translation is CASSIFGGTPGDNEQFF.

The chain has TRBV5-6 and TRBJ1-1, with 7 nucleotides matching TRBD1. The J segment lost 0 bases and the V segment lost 2 bases, leaving 4 bases of the junction unmatched. Germline loops: CDR1 SGHDT, CDR2 YYEEEE. This CDR3 contains 15 residues. CDR3: CASSLDRVMNTEAFF. CDR3 coding DNA: TGTGCCAGCAGCTTAGACAGGGTCATGAACACTGAAGCTTTCTTT.

This clone came up once. The chain joins TRBV5-4 to TRBJ2-7; tentatively, D is TRBD1 (6 bases). CDR1 and CDR2 from the germline V gene are SGHNT and YYREEE (reference sequence). Trimming left V 2 bases short and J 5 bases short, with 11 bases between. The CDR3 contains 13 residues. The chain's CDR3 is CASSFGQTNEQYF. The CDR3 bases are TGTGCCAGCAGCTTCGGACAGACGAACGAGCAGTACTTC.

The chain employs TRBV7-9 and TRBJ2-5; 7 positions match TRBD1. V lost 6 bases to trimming and J lost 2 bases; unmatched junction nucleotides: 3. The CDR3 extends over 13 amino acids. Germline CDR1 is SEHNR and CDR2 is FQNEAQ (reference sequence). The CDR3 loop reads CASSKQGQETQYF. The CDR3 DNA sequence: TGTGCCAGCAGTAAACAGGGGCAAGAGACCCAGTACTTC.

The V call is TRBV27, the J call TRBJ1-4; the D gene is possibly TRBD1 (6 bases). This CDR3 spans 15 amino acids. Deletions cut 2 bases from V and 7 bases from J, with 14 bases between. Germline V gives CDR1 MNHEY, CDR2 SMNVEV (reference sequence). The CDR3 nucleotides read TGTGCCAGCAGTTTACGTCCAGGGGAGTTTGAAAAACTGTTTTTT. Protein product: CASSLRPGEFEKLFF.

The CDR3 here is CASSFGGGTYGYTF. The CDR3 coding sequence is TGTGCCAGCAGTTTCGGGGGGGGTACTTATGGCTACACCTTC. This chain joins TRBV27 and TRBJ1-2; D is perhaps TRBD1 (5 bases). Trimming removed 3 bases at V and 5 bases at J, with 13 bases between. Germline lookup yields CDR1 MNHEY and CDR2 SMNVEV (reference sequence). This CDR3 is built from 14 residues.

The chain links TRBV19 to TRBJ2-1; 8 bases match TRBD2. The germline CDR1 and CDR2 sequences are LNHDA and SQIVND (reference sequence). V shed 9 bases and J 4 bases; nucleotides not matched to a gene: 14. The length of the CDR3 is 16 residues. The CDR3 sequence: CASSWAAGAWYNEQFF. The CDR3 nucleotides are TGTGCCAGCAGCTGGGCAGCGGGGGCATGGTACAATGAGCAGTTCTTC.

The rearrangement links TRBV19 to TRBJ1-5; perhaps TRBD1 as D (6 bases). This CDR3 has 17 amino acids. V was trimmed by 1 base and J by 1 base, leaving 14 bases between them. CDR1 is LNHDA, CDR2 SQIVND, per germline (reference sequence). The CDR3 DNA follows: TGTGCCAGTAGTATAGCCACAGGGAAGGGAAGCAATCAGCCCCAGCATTTT. Amino acids: CASSIATGKGSNQPQHF.

The chain carries TRBV27 and TRBJ2-3, with a weak D call TRBD1 (5 bases). Germline CDR1 reads MNHEY; CDR2 reads SMNVEV (reference sequence). CDR3 length: 15 amino acids. V shed 0 bases and J shed 1 base, with 8 bases lying between them. The DNA for the CDR3 is TGTGCCAGCAGTTTATCGATAGGGGGCACAGATACGCAGTATTTT. It codes for CASSLSIGGTDTQYF.

This chain links TRBV6-5 with TRBJ2-1; 8 nucleotides line up with TRBD2. This CDR3 is built from 15 residues. Germline CDR1 and CDR2: MNHEY and SVGAGI. Trimming removed 6 bases from V and 4 bases from J; junction bases left unmatched: 8. The CDR3 region has the DNA TGTGCCAGCAGCCACTATAGCGGGGTTTACAATGAGCAGTTCTTC. Its translation: CASSHYSGVYNEQFF.

The chain links TRBV27 to TRBJ1-2; unclear D gene. The CDR3 totals 15 residues. Trimming shortened V by 0 bases and J by 4 bases, and 12 bases separated the two germline ends. The germline gives CDR1 MNHEY, CDR2 SMNVEV (reference sequence). CDR3 DNA sequence: TGTGCCAGCAGTTTATCGCGCACTCTCCTCTATGGCTACACCTTC. This translates into CASSLSRTLLYGYTF.

This chain connects TRBV9 to TRBJ2-1; 9 nucleotides agree with TRBD2. The germline gives CDR1 SGDLS, CDR2 YYNGEE. The V and J ends lost 4 bases and 8 bases, in that order; junction bases with no gene match: 16. The CDR3 consists of 17 residues. CDR3 in amino acids: CASSPRPRLAGTDEQFF. The CDR3 nucleotides are TGTGCCAGCAGCCCCCGCCCTCGGCTAGCGGGAACCGATGAGCAGTTCTTC.

This sequence joins TRBV7-9 and TRBJ2-1, with D perhaps TRBD1 (5 bases). Germline CDR1 and CDR2: SEHNR and FQNEAQ (reference sequence). CDR3 length equals 14 residues. V was cut by 1 base and J by 6 bases, with 10 bases left in between. The CDR3 bases are TGTGCCAGCAGCTTAGAAGGGGTTATCAATGAGCAGTTCTTC. Translated, it gives CASSLEGVINEQFF.

The chain couples TRBV30 to TRBJ2-7; D may be TRBD2 (5 bases). CDR1 is GTSNPN and CDR2 is SVGIG in the germline V gene (reference sequence). The V gene lost 3 bases and the J gene lost 6 bases, with 18 bases spanning the gap. The CDR3 has 14 residues. CDR3 DNA: TGTGCCTGGAGGCGGCCGGGGTCGGACGCCGAGCAGTACTTC. Protein sequence: CAWRRPGSDAEQYF.

The chain is built from TRBV27 and TRBJ1-1; 9 nucleotides agree with TRBD1. The CDR3 extends over 13 amino acids. Germline CDR1 MNHEY, CDR2 SMNVEV (reference sequence). J lost 8 bases, V lost 5 bases, and 6 bases had no gene match. The CDR3 here is CASSLQGQGEAFF. Written as DNA, the CDR3 is TGTGCCAGCAGTCTACAAGGACAGGGGGAAGCTTTCTTT.

This chain links TRBV27 with TRBJ2-7, with TRBD1 matching 7 bases. The CDR3 runs 12 residues. After removal of 6 bases from V and 5 bases from J, the junction contained 4 bases not matched to a gene. Germline CDR1 and CDR2: MNHEY and SMNVEV (reference sequence). CDR3 residues: CASRDRLDEQYF. In nucleotides, the CDR3 is TGTGCCAGCAGGGACAGGTTAGACGAGCAGTACTTC.

This clone was seen once. The J gene is TRBJ1-4, the V gene TRBV7-9, with a tentative D call TRBD1 (5 bases). Germline V gives CDR1 SEHNR, CDR2 FQNEAQ (reference sequence). The CDR3 consists of 15 residues. Deletions cut 4 bases from V and 7 bases from J, with 16 bases between. The CDR3: CASSSDRGGGEKLFF. CDR3 DNA sequence: TGTGCCAGCAGCTCCGACCGGGGGGGTGGTGAAAAACTGTTTTTT. Variable domain in full (rest from reference TRBV7-9 and TRBJ1-4): DTGVSQNPRHKITKRGQNVTFRCDPISEHNRLYWYRQTLGQGPEFLTYFQNEAQLEKSRLLSDRFSAERPKGSFSTLEIQRTEQGDSAMYLCASSSDRGGGEKLFFGSGTQLSVL.

V gene TRBV12-5 combines with J gene TRBJ1-5, with 8 nucleotides matching TRBD1. The CDR3 length is 17 residues. The V segment lost 3 bases and the J segment 2 bases; nucleotides outside the gene matches: 9. Germline V CDR1 and CDR2: LGHNT, FRNRAP. The CDR3 is CASGFSTGDYGNQPQHF. Written as DNA, the CDR3 is TGTGCTAGTGGTTTCTCGACAGGGGATTATGGCAATCAGCCCCAGCATTTT.

The rearrangement uses TRBV7-2 and TRBJ1-6; D uncertain. CDR3 length: 15 residues. CDR1 is SGHTA, CDR2 FQGNSA, per germline. The V end was cut by 1 base, the J end by 7 bases, with 11 bases between. CDR3 protein: CASSLGTARNSPLHF. The CDR3 DNA reads as TGTGCCAGCAGCTTAGGGACTGCCCGGAATTCACCCCTCCACTTT.

The chain joins TRBV28 to TRBJ2-7, with a weak D call TRBD2 (5 bases). V dropped 2 bases and J dropped 2 bases, with 10 bases sitting between them. This CDR3 region has 14 residues. Germline V gene sequence: CDR1 MDHEN, CDR2 SYDVKM. The chain's CDR3 is CASSLSGMPYEQYF. For the CDR3, the DNA is TGTGCCAGCAGTTTAAGCGGCATGCCCTACGAGCAGTACTTC.